What follows is one TCR beta chain and its context. The entry originates in a study of blood T cell repertoires in COVID-19. Methods used by the authors: The assay estimated nucleated cells by amplifying reference gene primers. The protocol was immunoSEQ multiplex PCR, while the TCRdb copy is restricted to in-frame clones and leaves out a portion. V and J calls and clone size come straight from that table; D and trimming were deduced from the DNA. The sample records approximately 210,000 clones, roughly 79% being singletons. Trimming cost V 5 bases and J 5 bases; bases outside gene matches: 7. CDR3 size: 14 residues. Germline V lookup: CDR1 SGHTA, CDR2 FQGTGA.

Sequenced input: PBMCs or T cells enriched from blood (not recorded which). The source of this sequence is a woman aged 45-60 years with acute COVID-19. The rearrangement joins TRBV7-3 to TRBJ2-5; TRBD1 agrees at 8 bases. The CDR3 protein is CASSPSGGAETQYF. The CDR3 DNA reads as TGTGCCAGCAGCCCGTCAGGGGGCGCGGAGACCCAGTACTTC.